This note documents a single T cell receptor beta chain sequence. Its antigen is not known. The data derive from a study of CXCR3-negative and CXCR3-positive naive CD8 T cells. Study-wide results and limits: Each naive subset displayed comparably high diversity, whereas memory CD8+ cells displayed much lower diversity. Surface CD5 looked about the same in the naive subsets, so the authors worked out TCR strength from TRB CDR3 properties.

This CDR3 spans 15 amino acids. Germline V gene lookup returns CDR1 MDHEN and CDR2 SYDVKM. The study sorted every CD8+ T cell subset in triplicate at 250,000 to 300,000 cells each. UMI-labeled TRB cDNA libraries were prepared by 5' RACE. TCRdb reprocessed the 5' RACE reads, with one entry per CDR3 protein and no DNA. The listing contains around 45,000 distinct CDR3 sequences. The sample comprised naive CXCR3- CD8+ T cells from blood. Subset described: CD45RO-CCR7+CD27+CD95- naive CD8+ T cells lacking CXCR3 (TNR3-). The chain uses TRBV28 and TRBJ1-4; with no DNA, the TCRdb D assignment of TRBD1 cannot be verified. This clonotype originated in a human donor in good health. Some clones in this sample may be carry-over from other donors' samples. The CDR3 is CASSQPLRGHEKLFF. The full variable domain, with the rest looked up from reference TRBV28 and TRBJ1-4, is DVKVTQSSRYLVKRTGEKVFLECVQDMDHENMFWYRQDPGLGLRLIYFSYDVKMKEKGDIPEGYSVSREKKERFSLILESASTNQTSMYLCASSQPLRGHEKLFFGSGTQLSVL.